These 4 T cell receptor beta chains were all obtained from the same sample, sequenced in a study of blood T cell repertoires in COVID-19. Repertoires were generated with immunoSEQ multiplex PCR, while TCRdb's copy carries only in-frame clones and drops some. Of more than 65,000 clones listed, approximately 84% were seen once; the top ten hold 10% to 15%. Sequencing input: peripheral blood. These TCRs come from a human donor in a cohort sampled during active COVID-19.

CDR3 in amino acids: CASTRGAETQYF. The CDR3, as DNA: TGCGCCAGCACAAGAGGTGCGGAGACCCAGTACTTC. The chain uses TRBV5-1 and TRBJ2-5; D not certain. CDR1 and CDR2 from the germline V gene are SGHRS and YFSETQ. The V end lost 6 bases, the J end lost 5 bases, and 11 bases lay between the germline ends. The CDR3 loop spans 12 amino acids. Drawing the rest from reference TRBV5-1 and TRBJ2-5, the complete variable domain is KAGVTQTPRYLIKTRGQQVTLSCSPISGHRSVSWYQQTPGQGLQFLFEYFSETQRNKGNFPGRFSGRQFSNSRSEMNVSTLELGDSALYLCASTRGAETQYFGPGTRLLVL.

This clone was picked up a small number of times. This sequence joins TRBV28 and TRBJ1-1; no firm D call. Germline lookup yields CDR1 MDHEN and CDR2 SYDVKM. This CDR3 has 14 residues. Trimming shortened V by 7 bases and J by 11 bases, and 23 bases separated the two germline ends. The CDR3 sequence: CASIEPGRGSRAFF. The CDR3 DNA reads TGTGCCAGCATAGAGCCGGGCCGGGGATCAAGGGCTTTCTTT.

DNA for the CDR3: TGTGCCAGCAGCTTAGCCGTGCGGACCCAGTACTTC. Translating it yields CASSLAVRTQYF. This sequence joins TRBV11-2 and TRBJ2-5; D is uncertain. Germline CDR1 and CDR2: SGHAT and FQNNGV. V dropped 1 base and J dropped 7 bases, with 7 bases sitting between them. This CDR3 is 12 amino acids long.

This chain connects TRBV15 to TRBJ1-2; a weak D match, TRBD1 (5 bases). This CDR3 has 14 amino acids. Germline CDR1 LNHNV, CDR2 YYDKDF (reference sequence). The V end was cut by 3 bases, the J end by 2 bases, with 10 bases between. The CDR3: CATSRGGANYGYTF. The CDR3 region has the DNA TGTGCCACCAGCAGGGGAGGGGCGAACTATGGCTACACCTTC.